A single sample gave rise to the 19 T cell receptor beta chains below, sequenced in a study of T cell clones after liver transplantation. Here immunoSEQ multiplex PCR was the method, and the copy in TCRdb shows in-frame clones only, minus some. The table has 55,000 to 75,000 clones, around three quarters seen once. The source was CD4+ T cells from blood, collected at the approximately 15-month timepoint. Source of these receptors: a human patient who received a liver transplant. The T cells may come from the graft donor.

The CDR3 sequence: CASSQEGGQGNYGYTF. The CDR3 DNA is TGCGCCAGCAGCCAAGAGGGAGGACAGGGGAACTATGGCTACACCTTC. The chain combines TRBV4-1 with TRBJ1-2; 9 bases line up with TRBD1. The CDR3 sequence is 16 residues long. CDR1 is MGHRA, CDR2 YSYEKL, per germline. After removal of 0 bases from V and 2 bases from J, the junction contained 4 bases not matched to a gene.

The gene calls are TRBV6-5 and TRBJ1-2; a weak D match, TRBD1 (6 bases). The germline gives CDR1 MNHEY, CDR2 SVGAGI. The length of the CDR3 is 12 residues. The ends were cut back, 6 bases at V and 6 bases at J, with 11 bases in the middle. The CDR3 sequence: CASSATGNGYTF. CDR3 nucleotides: TGTGCCAGCAGCGCTACAGGGAATGGCTACACCTTC.

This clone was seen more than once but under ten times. Here the CDR3 reads CASSETGGGDTDTQYF. The CDR3 nucleotides read TGTGCCAGCAGTGAGACTGGTGGTGGGGACACAGATACGCAGTATTTT. The chain uses TRBV28 and TRBJ2-3; D gene ambiguous. The CDR3 runs 16 residues. V was clipped by 5 bases and J by 2 bases, with 17 bases between them. Per the germline V gene, CDR1 is MDHEN and CDR2 is SYDVKM.

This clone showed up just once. Here the CDR3 reads CATVTWGTGELFF. Written as DNA, the CDR3 is TGTGCCACCGTGACGTGGGGCACCGGGGAGCTGTTTTTT. The V gene is TRBV28, the J gene TRBJ2-2; D gene unclear. V dropped 10 bases and J dropped 4 bases, with 13 bases sitting between them. Germline lookup yields CDR1 MDHEN and CDR2 SYDVKM. The CDR3 contains 13 residues.

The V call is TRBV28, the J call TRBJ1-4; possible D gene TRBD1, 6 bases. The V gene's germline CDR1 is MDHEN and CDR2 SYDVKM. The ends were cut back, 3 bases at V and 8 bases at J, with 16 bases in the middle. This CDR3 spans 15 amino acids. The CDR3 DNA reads TGTGCCAGCAGTTTCCCCGGGTCGGGACAAGAAAAACTGTTTTTT. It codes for CASSFPGSGQEKLFF.

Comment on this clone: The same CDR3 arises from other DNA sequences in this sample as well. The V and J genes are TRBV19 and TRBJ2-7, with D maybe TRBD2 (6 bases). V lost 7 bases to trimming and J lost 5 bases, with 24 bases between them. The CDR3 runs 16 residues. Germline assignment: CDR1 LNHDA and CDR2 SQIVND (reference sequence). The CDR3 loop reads CASKDGGAGRSDEQYF. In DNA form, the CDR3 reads TGTGCCAGTAAGGATGGAGGGGCAGGCCGTTCGGACGAGCAGTACTTC.

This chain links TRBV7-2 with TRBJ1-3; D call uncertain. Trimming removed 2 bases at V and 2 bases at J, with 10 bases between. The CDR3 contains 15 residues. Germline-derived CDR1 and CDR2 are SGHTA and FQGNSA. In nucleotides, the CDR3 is TGTGCCAGCAGCTTAATCTGGGGAGCTGGAAACACCATATATTTT. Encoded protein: CASSLIWGAGNTIYF.

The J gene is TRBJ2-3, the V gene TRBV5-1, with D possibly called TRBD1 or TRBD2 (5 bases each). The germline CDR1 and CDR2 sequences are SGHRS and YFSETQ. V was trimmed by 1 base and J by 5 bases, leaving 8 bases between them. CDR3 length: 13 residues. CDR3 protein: CASSLSGGDTQYF. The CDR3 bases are TGCGCCAGCAGCTTGTCTGGGGGAGATACGCAGTATTTT. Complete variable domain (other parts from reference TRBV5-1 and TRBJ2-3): KAGVTQTPRYLIKTRGQQVTLSCSPISGHRSVSWYQQTPGQGLQFLFEYFSETQRNKGNFPGRFSGRQFSNSRSEMNVSTLELGDSALYLCASSLSGGDTQYFGPGTRLTVL.

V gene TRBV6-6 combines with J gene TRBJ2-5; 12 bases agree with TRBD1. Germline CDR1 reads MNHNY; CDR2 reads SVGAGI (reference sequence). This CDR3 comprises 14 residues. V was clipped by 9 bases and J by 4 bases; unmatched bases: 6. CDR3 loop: CASTGTGGTETQYF. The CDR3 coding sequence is TGTGCCAGTACCGGGACAGGGGGCACAGAGACCCAGTACTTC.

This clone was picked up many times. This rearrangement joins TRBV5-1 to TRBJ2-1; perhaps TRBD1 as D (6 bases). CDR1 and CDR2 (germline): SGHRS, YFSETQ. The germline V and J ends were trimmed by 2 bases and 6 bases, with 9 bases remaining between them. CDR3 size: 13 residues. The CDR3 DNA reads TGCGCCAGCAGCTTCAACAGGGTCAATGAGCAGTTCTTC. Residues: CASSFNRVNEQFF.

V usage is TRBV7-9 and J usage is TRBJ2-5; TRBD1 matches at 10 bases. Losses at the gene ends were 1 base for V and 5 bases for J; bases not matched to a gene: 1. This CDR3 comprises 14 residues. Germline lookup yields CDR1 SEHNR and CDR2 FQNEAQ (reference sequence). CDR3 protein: CASSLGTGGETQYF. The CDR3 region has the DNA TGTGCCAGCAGCTTAGGGACAGGGGGGGAGACCCAGTACTTC.

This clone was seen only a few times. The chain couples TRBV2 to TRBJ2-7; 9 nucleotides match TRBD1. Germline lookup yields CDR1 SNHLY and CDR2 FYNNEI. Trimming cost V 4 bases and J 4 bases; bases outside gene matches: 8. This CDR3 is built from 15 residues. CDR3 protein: CASSVEGTGIYEQYF. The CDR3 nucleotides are TGTGCCAGCAGTGTAGAAGGGACAGGGATTTACGAGCAGTACTTC.

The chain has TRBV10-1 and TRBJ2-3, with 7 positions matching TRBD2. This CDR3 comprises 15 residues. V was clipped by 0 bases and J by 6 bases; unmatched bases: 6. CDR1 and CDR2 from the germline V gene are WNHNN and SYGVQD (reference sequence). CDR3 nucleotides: TGCGCCAGCAGTGAGTCTCGCGGGAGAGTGGATACGCAGTATTTT. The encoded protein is CASSESRGRVDTQYF.

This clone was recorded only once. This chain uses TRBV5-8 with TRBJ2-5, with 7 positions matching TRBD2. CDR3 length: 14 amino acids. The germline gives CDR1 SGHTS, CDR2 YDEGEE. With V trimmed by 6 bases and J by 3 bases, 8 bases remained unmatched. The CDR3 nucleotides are TGTGCCAGCACCGGGGGGACTACTGAAGAGACCCAGTACTTC. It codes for CASTGGTTEETQYF. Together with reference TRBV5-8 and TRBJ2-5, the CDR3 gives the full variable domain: EAGVTQSPTHLIKTRGQQATLRCSPISGHTSVYWYQQALGLGLQFLLWYDEGEERNRGNFPPRFSGRQFPNYSSELNVNALELEDSALYLCASTGGTTEETQYFGPGTRLLVL.

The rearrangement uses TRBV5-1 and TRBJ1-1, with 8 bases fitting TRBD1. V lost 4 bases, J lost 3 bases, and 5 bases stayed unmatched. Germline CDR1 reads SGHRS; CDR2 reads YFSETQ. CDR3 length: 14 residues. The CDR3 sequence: CASSPGGSDTEAFF. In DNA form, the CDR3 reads TGCGCCAGCAGCCCAGGGGGCTCGGACACTGAAGCTTTCTTT.

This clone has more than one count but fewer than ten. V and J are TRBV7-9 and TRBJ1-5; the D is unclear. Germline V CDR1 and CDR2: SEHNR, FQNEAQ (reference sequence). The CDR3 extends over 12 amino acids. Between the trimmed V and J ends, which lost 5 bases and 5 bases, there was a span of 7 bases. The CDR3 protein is CASSREDQPQHF. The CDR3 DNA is TGTGCCAGCAGCCGGGAGGATCAGCCCCAGCATTTT.

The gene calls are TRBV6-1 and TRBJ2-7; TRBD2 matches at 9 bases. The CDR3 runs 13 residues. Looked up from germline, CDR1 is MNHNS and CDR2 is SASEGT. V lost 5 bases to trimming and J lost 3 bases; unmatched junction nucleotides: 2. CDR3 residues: CASSTREGYEQYF. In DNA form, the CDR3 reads TGTGCCAGCAGTACGCGGGAGGGCTACGAGCAGTACTTC.

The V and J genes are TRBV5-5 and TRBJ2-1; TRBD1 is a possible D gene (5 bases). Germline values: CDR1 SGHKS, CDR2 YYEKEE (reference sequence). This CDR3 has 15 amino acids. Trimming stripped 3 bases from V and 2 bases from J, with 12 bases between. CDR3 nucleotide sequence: TGTGCCAGCAGCTCGTTGACGGACACCTACAATGAGCAGTTCTTC. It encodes CASSSLTDTYNEQFF.

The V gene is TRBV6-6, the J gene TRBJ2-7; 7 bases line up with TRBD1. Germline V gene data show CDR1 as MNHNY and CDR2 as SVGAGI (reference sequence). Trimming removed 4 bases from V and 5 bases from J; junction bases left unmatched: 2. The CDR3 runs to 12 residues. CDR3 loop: CASSLTGDEQYV. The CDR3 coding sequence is TGTGCCAGCAGTTTAACAGGGGACGAGCAGTACGTC.